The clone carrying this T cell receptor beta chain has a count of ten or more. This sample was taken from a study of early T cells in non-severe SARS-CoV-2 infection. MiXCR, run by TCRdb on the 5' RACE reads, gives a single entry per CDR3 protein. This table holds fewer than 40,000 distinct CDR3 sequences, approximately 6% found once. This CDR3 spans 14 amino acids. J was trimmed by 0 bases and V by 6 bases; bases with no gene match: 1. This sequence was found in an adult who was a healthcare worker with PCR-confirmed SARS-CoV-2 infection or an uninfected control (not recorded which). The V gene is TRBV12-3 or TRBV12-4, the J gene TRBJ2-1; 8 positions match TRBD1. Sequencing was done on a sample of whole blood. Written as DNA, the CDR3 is TGTGCCAGCAGAGGGACAGGCTCCTACAATGAGCAGTTCTTC. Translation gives CASRGTGSYNEQFF.